What follows are 6 T cell receptor beta chains derived from one specimen sequenced in a study of low-dose radiotherapy and immunotherapy resistance in tumors. Priming of first-strand cDNA relied on TRAV- and TRBV-specific primers (covering alpha and beta chains). Using a constant-region primer together with a V-primer adapter, TCRs were subjected to around 20 PCR cycles of amplification. Each CDR3 protein gets one entry after TCRdb re-called the reads with MiXCR. Of about 100,000 distinct CDR3 sequences in the sample, around 21% were seen once. Indicated time point: after trial treatment. Treatment described: LDRT plus nivolumab, ipilimumab, low-dose cyclophosphamide and aspirin (RACIN trial). This sample comprised PBMCs, obtained after low-dose radiotherapy plus immunotherapy. These receptors were obtained from a male donor with prostate cancer.

A few counts support this clonotype. The gene calls are TRBV28 and TRBJ2-1; 7 bases map to TRBD1. Per germline, CDR1 MDHEN and CDR2 SYDVKM. The CDR3 has 16 amino acids. The V and J ends lost 1 base and 3 bases, in that order; junction bases with no gene match: 6. The CDR3 nucleotides read TGTGCCAGCAGTTTATTCAGGACAGGTATCTACAATGAGCAGTTCTTC. Translation gives CASSLFRTGIYNEQFF.

This clonotype was found many times. The chain joins TRBV5-6 to TRBJ1-6; a possible D gene is TRBD1 (5 bases). The CDR3 consists of 14 residues. The V gene lost 0 bases and the J gene lost 7 bases, with 8 bases spanning the gap. Germline V gives CDR1 SGHDT, CDR2 YYEEEE. CDR3 coding DNA: TGTGCCAGCAGCTTGGGAAGGGGAAATTCACCCCTCCACTTT. Protein: CASSLGRGNSPLHF.

V and J are TRBV2 and TRBJ2-1; 14 bases line up with TRBD2. Germline values: CDR1 SNHLY, CDR2 FYNNEI. V was clipped by 3 bases and J by 9 bases; unmatched bases: 22. This CDR3 comprises 21 residues. CDR3 residues: CASSDGPGTSGSWALRGEQFF. CDR3 in DNA: TGTGCCAGCAGTGACGGCCCAGGGACTAGCGGGAGCTGGGCACTTCGGGGTGAGCAGTTCTTC.

This clonotype was seen at least ten times. The rearrangement links TRBV15 to TRBJ1-2, with D possibly matching TRBD1 (6 bases). There are 14 residues in the CDR3. The ends were cut back, 0 bases at V and 6 bases at J, with 11 bases in the middle. Germline V gene data show CDR1 as LNHNV and CDR2 as YYDKDF (reference sequence). This chain's CDR3 is CATSRDRAGDGYTF. For the CDR3, the DNA is TGTGCCACCAGCAGAGATCGGGCAGGGGATGGCTACACCTTC.

This clonotype was counted at least ten times. The DNA of the CDR3 is TGTGCCAGCAGGCCTCGGACAGGGCTTAACGAGCAGTACTTC. The encoded protein is CASRPRTGLNEQYF. The chain has TRBV5-6 and TRBJ2-7, with 8 nucleotides matching TRBD1. Germline V lookup: CDR1 SGHDT, CDR2 YYEEEE. The V segment lost 5 bases and the J segment 5 bases; nucleotides outside the gene matches: 9. CDR3 length: 14 residues.

This clonotype was seen ten or more times. V gene TRBV15 combines with J gene TRBJ2-1, with TRBD1 matching 10 bases. V trimming: 3 bases; J trimming: 15 bases; junction bases outside the gene matches: 5. This CDR3 has 12 residues. In germline, CDR1 is LNHNV, CDR2 YYDKDF (reference sequence). The CDR3 DNA follows: TGTGCCACCAGCAGGCCGACAGGGGGCACGTTCTTC. Translating it yields CATSRPTGGTFF.